This T cell receptor beta chain was sequenced in a study of identical twins. One entry per CDR3 protein, called by TCRdb with MiXCR from the 5' RACE reads. Of fewer than 250,000 distinct CDR3 sequences listed, 15% are singletons. This clonotype has only a few counts. V dropped 5 bases and J dropped 4 bases, with 17 bases sitting between them. Germline assignment: CDR1 LGHNT and CDR2 FRNRAP. This CDR3 is built from 15 residues. The sample also formed part of further work on T cells expressing NK-cell markers. As that report states: It was sorted CD3+CD56+NKG2C+, CD3+CD56+NKG2C- and CD3+CD56-NKG2C+ T cells that supplied the TCR beta repertoires.

The chain links TRBV12-5 to TRBJ1-1, with a tentative D call TRBD1 (5 bases). This sequence originates from a woman younger than 35 in good health. What was sequenced was CD8+ T cells sorted from blood. CDR3 nucleotides: TGTGCTAGTGGTCCCCCCCGCCGGGGGGGCACTGAAGCTTTCTTT. As protein: CASGPPRRGGTEAFF.